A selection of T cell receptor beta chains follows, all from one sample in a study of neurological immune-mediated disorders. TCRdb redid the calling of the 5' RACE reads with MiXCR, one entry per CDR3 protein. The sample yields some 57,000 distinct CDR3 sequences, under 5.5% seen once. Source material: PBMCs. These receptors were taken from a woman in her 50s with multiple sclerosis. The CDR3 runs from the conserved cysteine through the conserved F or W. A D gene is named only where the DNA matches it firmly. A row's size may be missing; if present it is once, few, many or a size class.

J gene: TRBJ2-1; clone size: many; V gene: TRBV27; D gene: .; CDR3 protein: CASQGLYTEQFF; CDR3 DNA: TGTGCCAGCCAGGGACTGTACACTGAGCAGTTCTTC
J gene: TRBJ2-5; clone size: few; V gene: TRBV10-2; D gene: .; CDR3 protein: CASRGWGDNWETQYF; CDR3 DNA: TGCGCCAGCCGAGGTTGGGGGGACAACTGGGAGACCCAGTACTTC
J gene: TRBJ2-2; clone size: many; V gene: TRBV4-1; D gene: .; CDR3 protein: CASSQEGLNTGELFF; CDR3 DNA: TGCGCCAGCAGCCAAGAGGGTCTGAACACCGGGGAGCTGTTTTTT
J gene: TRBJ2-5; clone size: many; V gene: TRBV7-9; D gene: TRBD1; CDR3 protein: CASRHSGTGEETQYF; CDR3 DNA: TGTGCCAGCAGACATTCCGGGACAGGGGAAGAGACCCAGTACTTC
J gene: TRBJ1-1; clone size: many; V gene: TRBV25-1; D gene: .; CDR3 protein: CASDTGTGETEAFF; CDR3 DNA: TGTGCCAGCGATACAGGCACGGGGGAGACTGAAGCTTTCTTT
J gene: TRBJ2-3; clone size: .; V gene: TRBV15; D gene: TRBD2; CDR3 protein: CATSGGLATDTQYF; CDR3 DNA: TGTGCCACCAGCGGGGGACTAGCAACAGATACGCAGTATTTT
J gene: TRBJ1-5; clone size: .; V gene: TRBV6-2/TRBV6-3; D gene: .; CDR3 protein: CASSYWIGAENQPQNF; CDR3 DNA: TGTGCCAGCAGTTACTGGATCGGGGCCGAGAATCAGCCCCAGAATTTT
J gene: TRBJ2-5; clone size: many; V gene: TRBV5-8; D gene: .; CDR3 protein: CASSFQTQYF; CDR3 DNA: TGTGCCAGCAGCTTTCAGACCCAGTACTTC
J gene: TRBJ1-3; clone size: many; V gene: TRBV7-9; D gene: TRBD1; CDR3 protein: CASSPWDRGNTIYF; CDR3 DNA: TGTGCCAGCAGCCCGTGGGACAGAGGAAACACCATATATTTT
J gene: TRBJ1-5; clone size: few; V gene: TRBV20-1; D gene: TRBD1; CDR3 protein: CSARQGAEQPQHF; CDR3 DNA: TGCAGTGCTAGACAGGGGGCGGAACAGCCCCAGCATTTT
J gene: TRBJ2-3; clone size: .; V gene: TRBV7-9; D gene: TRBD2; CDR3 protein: CASTVAGRTTDTQYF; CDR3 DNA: TGTGCCAGCACTGTAGCGGGGAGGACCACAGATACGCAGTATTTT
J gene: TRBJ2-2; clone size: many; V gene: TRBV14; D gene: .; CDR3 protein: CASSQVVAGELFF; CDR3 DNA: TGTGCCAGCAGCCAAGTAGTGGCCGGGGAGCTGTTTTTT
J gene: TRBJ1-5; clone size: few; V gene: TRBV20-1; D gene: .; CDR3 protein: CSATGRRGYQPQHF; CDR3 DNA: TGCAGTGCCACTGGGCGCAGGGGCTATCAGCCCCAGCATTTT
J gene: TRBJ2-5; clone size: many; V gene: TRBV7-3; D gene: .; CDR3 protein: CASSPTGLQETQYF; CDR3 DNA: TGTGCCAGCAGCCCAACTGGACTCCAAGAGACCCAGTACTTC
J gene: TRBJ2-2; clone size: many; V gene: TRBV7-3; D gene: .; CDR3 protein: CASSLGHPFGELFF; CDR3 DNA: TGTGCCAGCAGCTTGGGACACCCCTTCGGGGAGCTGTTTTTT
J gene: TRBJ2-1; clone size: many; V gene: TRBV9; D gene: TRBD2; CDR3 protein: CASSVSSGDPGQFF; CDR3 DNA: TGTGCCAGCAGCGTAAGTAGCGGGGACCCAGGGCAGTTCTTC
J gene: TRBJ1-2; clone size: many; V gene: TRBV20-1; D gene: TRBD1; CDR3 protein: CSARDPGQGYGYTF; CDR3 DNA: TGCAGTGCTAGAGACCCCGGACAGGGCTATGGCTACACCTTC
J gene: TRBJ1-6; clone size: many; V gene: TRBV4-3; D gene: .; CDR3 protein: CASSQVLESPLHF; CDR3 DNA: TGCGCCAGCAGCCAAGTCCTGGAATCACCCCTCCACTTT
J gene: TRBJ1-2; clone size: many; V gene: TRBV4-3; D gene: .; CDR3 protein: CASSSTGNYGYTF; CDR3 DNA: TGCGCCAGCAGTAGTACAGGAAACTATGGCTACACCTTC
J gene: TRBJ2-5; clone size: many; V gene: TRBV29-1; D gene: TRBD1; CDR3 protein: CSGSGGQETQYF; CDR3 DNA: TGCAGCGGCTCAGGGGGACAAGAGACCCAGTACTTC
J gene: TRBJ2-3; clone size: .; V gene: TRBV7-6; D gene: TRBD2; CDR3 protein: CASSLLAMGGTSGASTDTQYF; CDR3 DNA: TGTGCCAGCAGCCTTCTGGCGATGGGTGGGACTAGCGGAGCTAGCACAGATACGCAGTATTTT
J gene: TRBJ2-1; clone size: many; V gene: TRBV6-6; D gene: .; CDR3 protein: CASSYDRDVKSFF; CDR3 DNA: TGTGCCAGCAGTTATGACAGAGATGTTAAGTCGTTCTTC
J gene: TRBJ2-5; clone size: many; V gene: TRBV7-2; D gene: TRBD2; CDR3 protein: CASSSGLAGKETQYF; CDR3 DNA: TGTGCCAGCAGCTCAGGGCTAGCGGGGAAAGAGACCCAGTACTTC
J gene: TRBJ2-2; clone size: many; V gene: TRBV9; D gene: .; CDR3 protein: CASSAEDRRGATGELFF; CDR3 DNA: TGTGCCAGCAGCGCCGAGGACAGGCGGGGTGCCACCGGGGAGCTGTTTTTT
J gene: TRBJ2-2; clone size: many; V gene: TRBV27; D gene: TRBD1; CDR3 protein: CASSLSRDSWELFF; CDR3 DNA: TGTGCCAGCAGTTTATCCCGGGACAGCTGGGAGCTGTTTTTT
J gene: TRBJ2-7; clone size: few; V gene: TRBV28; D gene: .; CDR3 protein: CASLTSGVPREQYF; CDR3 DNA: TGTGCCAGTCTAACTTCAGGGGTACCGAGGGAGCAGTACTTC
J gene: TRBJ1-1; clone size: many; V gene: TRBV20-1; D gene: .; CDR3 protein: CSAEAGPNTEAFF; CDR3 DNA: TGCAGTGCCGAGGCGGGGCCGAACACTGAAGCTTTCTTT
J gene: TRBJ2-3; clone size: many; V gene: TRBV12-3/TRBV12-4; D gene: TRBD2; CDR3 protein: CASSAGGTFTDTQYF; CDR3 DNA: TGTGCCAGCAGTGCGGGGGGGACTTTTACAGATACGCAGTATTTT
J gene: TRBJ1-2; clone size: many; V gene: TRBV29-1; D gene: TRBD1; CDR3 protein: CSVAGGQGRIIYGYTF; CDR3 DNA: TGCAGCGTTGCGGGGGGACAGGGGAGAATCATCTATGGCTACACCTTC
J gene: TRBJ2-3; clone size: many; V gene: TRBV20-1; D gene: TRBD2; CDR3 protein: CSARLRRGAVDTQYF; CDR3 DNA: TGCAGTGCCCGTTTGCGGCGGGGGGCCGTAGATACGCAGTATTTT
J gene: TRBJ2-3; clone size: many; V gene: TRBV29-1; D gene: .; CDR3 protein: CSVGLGDTDTQYF; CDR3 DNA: TGCAGCGTTGGGCTGGGGGACACAGATACGCAGTATTTT
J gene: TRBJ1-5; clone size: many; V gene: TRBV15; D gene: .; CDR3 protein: CATSRLTNSNQPQHF; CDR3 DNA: TGTGCCACCAGCAGACTGACAAATAGCAATCAGCCCCAGCATTTT
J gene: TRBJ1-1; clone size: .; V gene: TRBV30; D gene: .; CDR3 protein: CAWSVRKTTFEAFF; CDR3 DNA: TGTGCCTGGAGTGTTCGGAAGACAACGTTTGAAGCTTTCTTT
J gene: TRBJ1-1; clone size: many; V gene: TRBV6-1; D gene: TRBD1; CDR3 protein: CASSERSRGDRGNTEAFF; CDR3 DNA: TGTGCCAGCAGTGAAAGGTCCCGGGGGGACAGGGGGAACACTGAAGCTTTCTTT
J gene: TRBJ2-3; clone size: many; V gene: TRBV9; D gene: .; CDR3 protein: CASSVDLNTQYF; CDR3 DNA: TGTGCCAGCAGCGTAGACCTCAATACGCAGTATTTT
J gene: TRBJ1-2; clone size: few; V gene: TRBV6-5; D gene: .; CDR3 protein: CASSYGQRAYYGYTF; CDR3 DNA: TGTGCCAGCAGTTACGGACAGCGCGCCTACTATGGCTACACCTTC
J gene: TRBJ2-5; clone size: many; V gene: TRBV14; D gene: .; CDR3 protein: CASSQEDQETQYF; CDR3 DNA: TGTGCCAGCAGCCAAGAGGATCAAGAGACCCAGTACTTC
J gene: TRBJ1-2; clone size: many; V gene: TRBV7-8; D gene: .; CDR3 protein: CASSFEEGGYGYTF; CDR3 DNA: TGTGCCAGCAGCTTCGAGGAGGGAGGCTATGGCTACACCTTC
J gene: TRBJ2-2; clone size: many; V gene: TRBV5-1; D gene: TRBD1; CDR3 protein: CASSWGQSSGELFF; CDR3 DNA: TGCGCCAGCAGCTGGGGACAGAGCTCCGGGGAGCTGTTTTTT
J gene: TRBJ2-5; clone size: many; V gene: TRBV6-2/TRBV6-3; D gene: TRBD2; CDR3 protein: CASKLAGRQETQYF; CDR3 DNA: TGTGCCAGCAAGCTAGCGGGACGCCAAGAGACCCAGTACTTC
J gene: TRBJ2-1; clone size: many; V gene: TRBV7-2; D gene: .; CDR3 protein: CASSEGWARNEQFF; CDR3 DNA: TGTGCCAGCAGCGAGGGGTGGGCCAGGAATGAGCAGTTCTTC
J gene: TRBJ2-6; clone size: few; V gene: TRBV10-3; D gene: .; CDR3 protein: CAIRGPNSGANVLTF; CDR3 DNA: TGTGCCATCAGGGGGCCAAACTCTGGGGCCAACGTCCTGACTTTC
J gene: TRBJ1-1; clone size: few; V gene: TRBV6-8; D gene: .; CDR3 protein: CASLLGPGTEAFF; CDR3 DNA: TGTGCCAGCCTTTTGGGGCCGGGGACTGAAGCTTTCTTT
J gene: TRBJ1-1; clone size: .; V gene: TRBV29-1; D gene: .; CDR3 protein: CSVEGPLPMNTEAFF; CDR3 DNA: TGCAGCGTTGAGGGACCGTTACCCATGAACACTGAAGCTTTCTTT
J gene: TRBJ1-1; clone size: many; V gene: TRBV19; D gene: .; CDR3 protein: CASIGNTEAFF; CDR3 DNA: TGTGCCAGTATCGGGAACACTGAAGCTTTCTTT
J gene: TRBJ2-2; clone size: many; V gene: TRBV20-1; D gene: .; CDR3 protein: CSAIPAEKSNTGELFF; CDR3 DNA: TGCAGTGCTATTCCAGCGGAAAAATCGAACACCGGGGAGCTGTTTTTT
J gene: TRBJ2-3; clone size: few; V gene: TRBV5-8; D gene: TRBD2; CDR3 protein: CASSSSGDHTDTQYF; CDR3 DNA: TGTGCCAGCAGCTCTAGCGGGGACCACACAGATACGCAGTATTTT
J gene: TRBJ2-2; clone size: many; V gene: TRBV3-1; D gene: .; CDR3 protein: CASSQGRGSAGELFF; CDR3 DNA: TGTGCCAGCAGCCAAGGGAGGGGAAGCGCCGGGGAGCTGTTTTTT
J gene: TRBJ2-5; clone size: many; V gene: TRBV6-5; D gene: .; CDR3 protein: CASTVLGGETQYF; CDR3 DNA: TGTGCCAGCACAGTCCTCGGAGGAGAGACCCAGTACTTC
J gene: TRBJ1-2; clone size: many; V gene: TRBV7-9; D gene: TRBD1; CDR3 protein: CASTLQGRDYGYTF; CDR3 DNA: TGTGCCAGCACCTTACAGGGGCGCGACTATGGCTACACCTTC